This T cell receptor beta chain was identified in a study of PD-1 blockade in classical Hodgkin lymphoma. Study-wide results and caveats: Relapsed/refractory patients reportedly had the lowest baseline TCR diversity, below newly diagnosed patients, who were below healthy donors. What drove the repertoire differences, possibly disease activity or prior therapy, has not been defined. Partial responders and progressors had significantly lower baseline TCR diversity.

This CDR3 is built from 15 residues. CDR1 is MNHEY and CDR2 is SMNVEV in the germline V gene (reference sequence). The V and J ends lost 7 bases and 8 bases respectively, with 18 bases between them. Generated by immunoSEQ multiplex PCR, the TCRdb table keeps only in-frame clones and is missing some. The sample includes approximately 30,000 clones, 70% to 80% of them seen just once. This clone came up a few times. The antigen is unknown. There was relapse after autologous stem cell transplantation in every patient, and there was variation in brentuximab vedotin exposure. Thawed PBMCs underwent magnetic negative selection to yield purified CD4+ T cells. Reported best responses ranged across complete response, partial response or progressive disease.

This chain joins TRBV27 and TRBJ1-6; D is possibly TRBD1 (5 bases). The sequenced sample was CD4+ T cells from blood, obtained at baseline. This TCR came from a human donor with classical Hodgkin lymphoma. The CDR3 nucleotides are TGTGCCAGCACCCCACAGAGGGGTGGGCATTCACCCCTCCACTTT. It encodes CASTPQRGGHSPLHF.